This T cell receptor (beta chain) was recovered during a study of T-cell memory formation after mild COVID-19. Findings and caveats of the study: A second wave expanding day 15 to 37 was CD4+-biased; contracting clones were balanced. Contracting CD4+ clones sat mainly in CM and EM; CD8+ in EMRA.

This CDR3 region has 15 residues. The germline CDR1 and CDR2 sequences are SQVTM and ANQGSEA. Trimming at V came to 4 bases and at J to 1 base, leaving 8 bases not matched to a gene. Barcoded TCR alpha and TCR beta cDNA libraries with UMIs came from 5'RACE using constant-segment primers. Using its own MiXCR run on the 5' RACE reads, TCRdb lists one record per CDR3 protein. The repertoire includes under 250,000 distinct CDR3 sequences, over 8.5% of them detected once, and 20% to 25% sits in the top ten. In its sample, this clonotype was seen a few times. What it binds is unknown. The receptor's source is a man aged 18 to 30 who had mild COVID-19 (a few samples of this study predate the infection). Cell type and time point are not known. The sample consisted of PBMCs or a T cell subset sorted from them (not recorded which). V and J are TRBV29-1 and TRBJ2-3; 7 bases are a match to TRBD2. The DNA of the CDR3 is TGCAGCGTTGTAGGCGGGGGAGGGGGCACAGATACGCAGTATTTT. Translation: CSVVGGGGGTDTQYF.